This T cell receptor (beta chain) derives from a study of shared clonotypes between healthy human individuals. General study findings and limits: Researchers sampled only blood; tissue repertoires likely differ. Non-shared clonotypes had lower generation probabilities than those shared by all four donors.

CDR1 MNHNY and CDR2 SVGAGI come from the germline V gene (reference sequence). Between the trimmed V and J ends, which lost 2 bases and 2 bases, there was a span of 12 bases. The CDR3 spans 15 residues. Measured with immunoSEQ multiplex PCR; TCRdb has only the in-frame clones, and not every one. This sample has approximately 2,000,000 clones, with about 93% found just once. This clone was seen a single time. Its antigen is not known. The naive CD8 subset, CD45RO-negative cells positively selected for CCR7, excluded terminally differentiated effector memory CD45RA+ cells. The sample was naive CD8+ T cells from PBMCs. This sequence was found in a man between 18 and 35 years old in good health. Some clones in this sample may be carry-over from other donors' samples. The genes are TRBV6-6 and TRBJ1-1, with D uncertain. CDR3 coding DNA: TGTGCCAGCAGTTACAGGGCAGACTTTAACACTGAAGCTTTCTTT. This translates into CASSYRADFNTEAFF.